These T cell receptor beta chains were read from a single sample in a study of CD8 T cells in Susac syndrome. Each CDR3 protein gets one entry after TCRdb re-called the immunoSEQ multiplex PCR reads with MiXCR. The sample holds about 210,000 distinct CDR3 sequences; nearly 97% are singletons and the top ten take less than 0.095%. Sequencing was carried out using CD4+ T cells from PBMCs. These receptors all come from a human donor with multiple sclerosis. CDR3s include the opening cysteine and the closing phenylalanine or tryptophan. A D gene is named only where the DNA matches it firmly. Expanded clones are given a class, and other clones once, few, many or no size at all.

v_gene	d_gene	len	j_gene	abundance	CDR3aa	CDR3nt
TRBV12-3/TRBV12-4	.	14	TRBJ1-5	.	CASSPTQSGRPQHF	TGTGCCAGCAGTCCAACACAGTCGGGGCGGCCCCAGCATTTT
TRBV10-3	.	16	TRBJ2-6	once	CAIPGDPRSGANVLTF	TGTGCCATCCCCGGTGACCCACGCTCTGGGGCCAACGTCCTGACTTTC
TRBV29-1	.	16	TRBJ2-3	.	CSVEDRGRESPDTQYF	TGCAGCGTTGAAGATCGGGGGCGGGAGAGCCCAGATACGCAGTATTTT
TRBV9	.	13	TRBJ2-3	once	CASSVDSLDTQYF	TGTGCCAGCAGCGTGGATAGCTTGGATACGCAGTATTTT
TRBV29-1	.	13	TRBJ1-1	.	CSVDRGAGTEAFF	TGCAGCGTTGATCGGGGGGCAGGGACTGAAGCTTTCTTT
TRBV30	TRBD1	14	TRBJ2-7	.	CACRRQGNIYEQYF	TGTGCCTGCCGTCGACAGGGGAACATATACGAGCAGTACTTC
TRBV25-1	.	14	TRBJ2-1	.	CASSDSYSYNEQFF	TGTGCCAGCAGTGACAGCTACTCCTACAATGAGCAGTTCTTC
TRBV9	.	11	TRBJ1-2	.	CASSSNLGYTF	TGTGCCAGCAGCTCCAACCTTGGCTACACCTTC
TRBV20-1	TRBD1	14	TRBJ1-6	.	CSATRDSANSPLHF	TGCAGTGCTACCCGGGACAGCGCTAATTCACCCCTCCACTTT
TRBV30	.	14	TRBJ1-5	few	CAWSVWGSNQPQHF	TGTGCCTGGAGTGTGTGGGGAAGCAATCAGCCCCAGCATTTT
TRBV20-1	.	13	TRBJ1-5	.	CSAPPAGAQPQHF	TGCAGTGCTCCCCCCGCGGGGGCCCAGCCCCAGCATTTT
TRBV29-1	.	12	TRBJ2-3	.	CSVDQATDTQYF	TGCAGCGTTGACCAGGCCACAGATACGCAGTATTTT
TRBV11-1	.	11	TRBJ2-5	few	CASSEQETQYF	TGTGCCAGCAGTGAACAAGAGACCCAGTACTTC
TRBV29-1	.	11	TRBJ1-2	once	CSVDRNYGYTF	TGCAGCGTCGACAGGAACTATGGCTACACCTTC
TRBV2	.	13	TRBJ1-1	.	CASSVALGRQAFF	TGTGCCAGCAGTGTGGCACTCGGCAGGCAAGCTTTCTTT
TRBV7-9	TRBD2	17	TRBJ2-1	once	CASSLPPLAGEGNEQFF	TGTGCCAGCAGCTTACCACCTCTAGCGGGAGAGGGCAATGAGCAGTTCTTC
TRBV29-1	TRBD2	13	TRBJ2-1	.	CSVGLGSYNEQFF	TGCAGCGTGGGACTAGGTAGCTACAATGAGCAGTTCTTC
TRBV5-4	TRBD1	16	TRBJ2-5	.	CASSLGGGQGPGDQYF	TGTGCCAGCAGCTTGGGGGGTGGACAGGGGCCGGGGGACCAGTACTTC
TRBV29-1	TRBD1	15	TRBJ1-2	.	CSTTSLGQVFYGYTF	TGCAGCACTACCTCCTTGGGACAGGTCTTCTATGGCTACACCTTC
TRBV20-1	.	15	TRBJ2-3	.	CSATLQGPGTDTQYF	TGCAGTGCTACATTACAGGGTCCTGGCACAGATACGCAGTATTTT
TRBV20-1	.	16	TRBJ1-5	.	CSARAQPPVSNQPQHF	TGCAGTGCTAGAGCCCAGCCGCCTGTTAGCAATCAGCCCCAGCATTTT
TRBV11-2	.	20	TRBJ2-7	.	CASSLSSHPDFQRDSYEQYF	TGTGCCAGCAGCTTATCCTCTCACCCGGACTTCCAGCGCGACTCCTACGAGCAGTACTTC
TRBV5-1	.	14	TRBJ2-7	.	CASSELGHSYEQYF	TGCGCCAGCAGCGAGTTGGGACACTCCTACGAGCAGTACTTC
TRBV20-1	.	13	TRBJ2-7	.	CSASQVQGHEQYF	TGCAGTGCGAGCCAAGTACAGGGCCACGAGCAGTACTTC
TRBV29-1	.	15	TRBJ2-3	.	CSVVGRTRGTDTQYF	TGCAGCGTTGTGGGTAGGACGCGTGGCACAGATACGCAGTATTTT
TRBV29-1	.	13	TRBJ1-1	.	CSVDPAQNTEAFF	TGCAGCGTTGACCCCGCACAGAACACTGAAGCTTTCTTT
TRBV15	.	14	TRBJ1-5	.	CATSRDSSNQPQHF	TGTGCCACCAGCAGAGACAGTAGCAATCAGCCCCAGCATTTT
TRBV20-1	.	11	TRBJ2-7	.	CSATVAYEQYF	TGCAGTGCTACCGTTGCCTACGAGCAGTACTTC
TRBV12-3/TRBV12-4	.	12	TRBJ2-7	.	CASSLTRYEQYF	TGTGCCAGCAGTTTAACCCGCTACGAGCAGTACTTC
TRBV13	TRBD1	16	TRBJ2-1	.	CASSLPDRGSYNEQFF	TGTGCCAGCAGCTTACCTGACAGGGGGTCCTACAATGAGCAGTTCTTC
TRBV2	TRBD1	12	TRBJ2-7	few	CASGQGIYEQYF	TGTGCCAGTGGACAGGGGATTTACGAGCAGTACTTC
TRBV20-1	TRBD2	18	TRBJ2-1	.	CSARDLPGLAGGYNEQFF	TGCAGTGCTAGAGACCTCCCCGGACTAGCGGGGGGGTACAATGAGCAGTTCTTC
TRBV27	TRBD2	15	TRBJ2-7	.	CASSLFTSGAYEQYF	TGTGCCAGCAGTTTATTTACTAGCGGAGCCTACGAGCAGTACTTC
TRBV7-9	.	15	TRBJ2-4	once	CASSLSAAAKNIQYF	TGTGCCAGCAGCTTATCTGCGGCAGCCAAAAACATTCAGTACTTC
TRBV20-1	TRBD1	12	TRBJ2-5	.	CSARTGAETQYF	TGCAGTGCAAGGACAGGGGCAGAGACCCAGTACTTC
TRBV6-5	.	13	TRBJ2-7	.	CASCGPGTYEQYF	TGTGCCAGCTGTGGACCAGGGACCTACGAGCAGTACTTC
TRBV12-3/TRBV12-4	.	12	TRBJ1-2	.	CASSYRSYGYTF	TGTGCCAGCAGTTACAGGAGCTATGGCTACACCTTC
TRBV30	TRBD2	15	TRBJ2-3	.	CAWSVLAGGPDTQYF	TGTGCCTGGAGTGTACTAGCGGGAGGGCCTGATACGCAGTATTTT
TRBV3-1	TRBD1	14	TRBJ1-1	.	CASSTTGANTEAFF	TGTGCCAGCAGCACGACAGGGGCGAACACTGAAGCTTTCTTT
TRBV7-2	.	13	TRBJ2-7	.	CASSFSRSLEQYF	TGTGCCAGCAGCTTTAGTCGGTCCCTCGAGCAGTACTTC
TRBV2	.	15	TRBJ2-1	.	CASSGLDRGYNEQFF	TGTGCCAGCAGTGGGCTGGACCGAGGGTACAATGAGCAGTTCTTC
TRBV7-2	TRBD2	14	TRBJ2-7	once	CASRGLAGPYEQYF	TGTGCCAGCAGGGGACTAGCGGGACCCTACGAGCAGTACTTC
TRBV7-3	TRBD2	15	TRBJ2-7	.	CASSLIGGVGYEQYF	TGTGCCAGCAGCTTAATCGGGGGGGTCGGCTACGAGCAGTACTTC
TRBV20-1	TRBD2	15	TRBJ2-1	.	CSARSGGVRYNEQFF	TGCAGTGCTAGATCGGGGGGAGTGAGGTACAATGAGCAGTTCTTC
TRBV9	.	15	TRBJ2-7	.	CASSVATGAQYEQYF	TGTGCCAGCAGCGTAGCTACGGGGGCGCAATACGAGCAGTACTTC